This TCR beta chain stems from a study of technical replicates of blood from several donors. Using immunoSEQ multiplex PCR, the repertoire was profiled, and TCRdb retains in-frame clones only, with some absent. The data contain approximately 95,000 clones, about 95% of them singletons. J lost 5 bases, V lost 4 bases, and 10 bases had no gene match. The CDR3 has 16 amino acids. CDR1 and CDR2 (germline): MNHNY, SVGAGI (reference sequence). The sequenced sample consisted of T cells isolated from PBMCs. The clonotype originates from a human donor in good health. The J gene is TRBJ2-7, the V gene TRBV6-6, with 11 bases that match TRBD2. The CDR3 sequence: CASSFQTSGRAHEQYF. In DNA form, the CDR3 reads TGTGCCAGCAGTTTTCAAACTAGCGGGAGAGCCCACGAGCAGTACTTC.